Only a few counts were recorded for the clone carrying this T cell receptor (beta chain). TCRdb reanalysed the RT-PCR reads using MiXCR and keeps one entry per CDR3 protein. The sample carries approximately 720,000 distinct CDR3 sequences, about 14% recorded once. Looked up from germline, CDR1 is SNHLY and CDR2 is FYNNEI. The CDR3 length is 12 residues. V lost 6 bases, J lost 8 bases, and 13 bases lay in between. This TCR was recovered from a female donor in good health, serving as a healthy control. The material sequenced was memory CD4+ T cells from blood. The rearrangement uses TRBV2 and TRBJ1-2; no clear D. The CDR3 reads CASRDDMRGYTF. The CDR3 bases are TGTGCCAGCAGGGATGACATGAGGGGCTACACCTTC.